This TCR beta chain was retrieved from a study of T cells in Graves' hyperthyroidism and ophthalmopathy. The CDR3 has 15 amino acids. Germline assignment: CDR1 SGHRS and CDR2 YFSETQ. V lost 6 bases to trimming and J lost 3 bases, with 18 bases between them. Amplification of TCR beta CDR3 regions used RNA as the template. The HTBI primer set was used in a first-round RT-PCR of the TCR CDR3. TCRdb fed the multiplex PCR reads into MiXCR, producing one record per CDR3 protein. The sample carries approximately 690,000 distinct CDR3 sequences, less than 25% recorded once. This clonotype was counted between two and nine times. Antigen unknown. Overall study results and limits: For ophthalmopathy, model prediction preceded onset by a median 6.5 months. Also found in blood were most expanded thyroid clonotypes above 0.001.

The source of the PBMCs was 10 ml of fresh peripheral blood. Specimen: blood. V usage is TRBV5-1 and J usage is TRBJ2-5; perhaps TRBD1 as D (5 bases). The receptor comes from a man in his thirties or forties with Graves' ophthalmopathy. The CDR3 nucleotides read TGCGCCAGCATATCAGGGCGAAGCACTAAAGAGACCCAGTACTTC. As protein: CASISGRSTKETQYF.